This is a list of T cell receptor beta chains from one sample in a study of metastatic and nonmetastatic thyroid tumors. From the PCR reads, TCRdb re-called clones with MiXCR. The repertoire consists of 25,000 to 35,000 clones, with around 30% occurring once and the leading ten covering roughly 32%. Material for sequencing was blood. These receptors were obtained from a female donor with papillary thyroid cancer or a benign thyroid nodule (not recorded which). Some clones in this sample may be carry-over from other donors' samples. The CDR3 runs from the conserved cysteine through the conserved F or W. Fields, in order: CDR3 protein, CDR3 DNA, clone size, J gene, V gene, D gene. D genes are given only for firm matches. Not all rows give a size; the values are once, few, many and, for expanded clones, a class.

CDR3 protein: CASSQDYLAGGSNEQFF
CDR3 DNA: TGCGCCAGCAGCCAAGATTACTTAGCGGGAGGGTCAAATGAGCAGTTCTTC
clone size: many
J gene: TRBJ2-1
V gene: TRBV4-1
D gene: TRBD2

CDR3 protein: CASSRQSEYGYTF
CDR3 DNA: TGTGCCAGCAGCAGACAGTCAGAATATGGCTACACCTTC
clone size: few
J gene: TRBJ1-2
V gene: TRBV5-4
D gene: -

CDR3 protein: CASSLSFPGGNQPQHF
CDR3 DNA: TGTGCCAGCAGTTTATCGTTCCCAGGGGGCAATCAGCCCCAGCATTTT
clone size: -
J gene: TRBJ1-5
V gene: TRBV28
D gene: -

CDR3 protein: CASSRQTSSYEQYF
CDR3 DNA: TGTGCCAGCAGCCGTCAGACGAGCTCCTACGAGCAGTACTTC
clone size: many
J gene: TRBJ2-7
V gene: TRBV11-2
D gene: -

CDR3 protein: CASVAGGADTGELFF
CDR3 DNA: TGTGCCAGTGTAGCGGGGGGAGCAGACACCGGGGAGCTGTTTTTT
clone size: many
J gene: TRBJ2-2
V gene: TRBV6-1
D gene: TRBD2

CDR3 protein: CASSNPQTALTF
CDR3 DNA: TGTGCCAGCAGTAACCCCCAGACAGCCTTGACCTTT
clone size: many
J gene: TRBJ1-1
V gene: TRBV6-1
D gene: -

CDR3 protein: CASSLGGGEQYF
CDR3 DNA: TGTGCCAGCAGCTTAGGTGGTGGGGAGCAGTACTTC
clone size: few
J gene: TRBJ2-7
V gene: TRBV7-9
D gene: -

CDR3 protein: CASSPTSSGNTIYF
CDR3 DNA: TGTGCCAGCAGTCCGACCAGCTCTGGAAACACCATATATTTT
clone size: many
J gene: TRBJ1-3
V gene: TRBV6-1
D gene: -

CDR3 protein: CASSLARGANYGYTF
CDR3 DNA: TGTGCCAGCAGCTTGGCTCGGGGGGCAAACTATGGCTACACCTTC
clone size: -
J gene: TRBJ1-2
V gene: TRBV5-5
D gene: -

CDR3 protein: CASSLGGGLADNERNEQFF
CDR3 DNA: TGTGCCAGCAGCTTAGGGGGGGGACTAGCGGATAATGAGCGAAATGAGCAGTTCTTC
clone size: once
J gene: TRBJ2-1
V gene: TRBV11-3
D gene: TRBD2

CDR3 protein: CASSPETQYF
CDR3 DNA: TGTGCCAGCTCACCGGAGACCCAGTACTTC
clone size: few
J gene: TRBJ2-5
V gene: TRBV18
D gene: -

CDR3 protein: CSVEVQGPYGYTF
CDR3 DNA: TGCAGCGTTGAAGTCCAGGGACCCTATGGCTACACCTTC
clone size: many
J gene: TRBJ1-2
V gene: TRBV29-1
D gene: -

CDR3 protein: CAWSLGTGPLFEQYF
CDR3 DNA: TGTGCCTGGAGTCTAGGGACAGGGCCTCTCTTTGAGCAGTACTTC
clone size: once
J gene: TRBJ2-7
V gene: TRBV30
D gene: TRBD1

CDR3 protein: CSASLGQGGYTF
CDR3 DNA: TGCAGTGCTAGTTTGGGACAGGGCGGCTACACCTTC
clone size: many
J gene: TRBJ1-2
V gene: TRBV20-1
D gene: TRBD1

CDR3 protein: CASSLVWGGGTEAFF
CDR3 DNA: TGTGCCAGCAGTTTAGTTTGGGGTGGGGGCACTGAAGCTTTCTTT
clone size: many
J gene: TRBJ1-1
V gene: TRBV27
D gene: -

CDR3 protein: CASMGVRQSEQYF
CDR3 DNA: TGTGCCAGTATGGGGGTAAGACAGTCCGAGCAGTACTTC
clone size: -
J gene: TRBJ2-7
V gene: TRBV19
D gene: -

CDR3 protein: CASSGTIGSYEQCF
CDR3 DNA: TGTGCCAGTTCAGGGACTATCGGCTCCTACGAGCAGTGCTTC
clone size: -
J gene: TRBJ2-5
V gene: TRBV27
D gene: TRBD2

CDR3 protein: CASSLGNGPDEQYF
CDR3 DNA: TGCGCCAGCAGCTTGGGGAATGGCCCCGACGAGCAGTACTTC
clone size: -
J gene: TRBJ2-7
V gene: TRBV5-1
D gene: -

CDR3 protein: CASSGSTGSVETQYF
CDR3 DNA: TGTGCCAGCAGCGGGTCGACAGGGAGTGTGGAGACCCAGTACTTC
clone size: -
J gene: TRBJ2-5
V gene: TRBV9
D gene: TRBD1

CDR3 protein: CASSIQGAGNQPQHF
CDR3 DNA: TGTGCCAGTAGTATCCAGGGTGCGGGCAATCAGCCCCAGCATTTT
clone size: many
J gene: TRBJ1-5
V gene: TRBV19
D gene: -

CDR3 protein: CARKDLDRAVTEAFF
CDR3 DNA: TGTGCCAGAAAGGATTTGGACAGGGCCGTCACTGAAGCTTTCTTT
clone size: -
J gene: TRBJ1-1
V gene: TRBV6-2/TRBV6-3
D gene: TRBD1

CDR3 protein: CASTKGRLAGVNNEQFF
CDR3 DNA: TGTGCCAGCACCAAGGGTAGGCTAGCGGGAGTCAACAATGAGCAGTTCTTC
clone size: -
J gene: TRBJ2-1
V gene: TRBV6-5
D gene: TRBD2

CDR3 protein: CASDRAPQGVTEAFF
CDR3 DNA: TGTGCCAGTGATCGAGCCCCTCAGGGGGTGACAGAAGCTTTCTTT
clone size: -
J gene: TRBJ1-1
V gene: TRBV19
D gene: TRBD1

CDR3 protein: CSAERRGVSTEAFF
CDR3 DNA: TGCAGTGCTGAACGCAGAGGAGTGAGCACTGAAGCTTTCTTT
clone size: many
J gene: TRBJ1-1
V gene: TRBV20-1
D gene: -

CDR3 protein: CASSYSTPDTYNSALQF
CDR3 DNA: TGTGCCAGCAGTTACTCCACCCCAGACACTTATAATTCAGCCCTGCAGTTT
clone size: -
J gene: TRBJ1-6
V gene: TRBV6-5
D gene: -

CDR3 protein: CAWRTEDSYEQYF
CDR3 DNA: TGTGCCTGGAGGACGGAGGATTCCTACGAGCAGTACTTC
clone size: medium-sized
J gene: TRBJ2-7
V gene: TRBV30
D gene: -

CDR3 protein: CASSLPSGNSVYEQYF
CDR3 DNA: TGTGCCAGCAGTTTACCGAGCGGGAATTCGGTCTACGAGCAGTACTTC
clone size: many
J gene: TRBJ2-7
V gene: TRBV6-2/TRBV6-3
D gene: TRBD2

CDR3 protein: CASSYQGGSYEQYF
CDR3 DNA: TGTGCCAGCAGTTACCAGGGGGGCTCCTACGAGCAGTACTTC
clone size: many
J gene: TRBJ2-7
V gene: TRBV6-5
D gene: -